Following are 15 T cell receptor beta chains from one sample sequenced in a study of cytomegalovirus exposure and HLA in healthy donors. TCRdb's copy holds only in-frame clones and misses some; the assay was immunoSEQ multiplex PCR. This sample yields some 160,000 clones, of which roughly nine tenths are seen a single time; 0.6% to 0.8% belongs to the top ten. The sample consisted of PBMCs. The receptors originated from a man aged 18 to 30 in good health and CMV-seronegative.

Here the CDR3 reads CASSPRFSGTAEETQYF. CDR3 nucleotides: TGTGCCAGCAGTCCCCGATTCTCCGGGACAGCTGAAGAGACCCAGTACTTC. The V call is TRBV27, the J call TRBJ2-5; 7 nucleotides match TRBD1. J gave up 3 bases and V 5 bases, and 15 bases lay outside the gene matches. Germline values: CDR1 MNHEY, CDR2 SMNVEV (reference sequence). There are 17 residues in the CDR3.

This clone was seen just once. The chain has TRBV7-2 and TRBJ2-5; TRBD2 might be the D (5 bases). The germline V gene encodes CDR1 SGHTA and CDR2 FQGNSA. The CDR3 contains 13 residues. V was clipped by 5 bases and J by 1 base, with 8 bases between them. The CDR3 here is CASSRGLQETQYF. The CDR3 DNA follows: TGTGCCAGCAGCAGAGGACTCCAAGAGACCCAGTACTTC.

The chain is built from TRBV6-5 and TRBJ1-2; D possibly corresponds to TRBD1 (6 bases). CDR1 and CDR2 (germline): MNHEY, SVGAGI. This CDR3 is built from 13 residues. Trimming took off 6 bases at V and 6 bases at J, with 14 bases between the two ends. This CDR3 is CASRQTGTDGYTF. CDR3 bases: TGTGCCAGCAGACAGACAGGTACCGATGGCTACACCTTC.

The chain carries TRBV18 and TRBJ2-7; tentative D call: TRBD2 (5 bases). This CDR3 region has 14 residues. Deletions cut 3 bases from V and 0 bases from J, with 9 bases between. The germline V gene has CDR1 KGHSH and CDR2 LQKENI. The CDR3 is CASSPDFSSYEQYF. The CDR3 region has the DNA TGTGCCAGCTCACCGGACTTTAGCTCCTACGAGCAGTACTTC.

DNA of the CDR3: TGTGCCAGCAGCTCAGGACAGGGAGACAATTCACCCCTCCACTTT. Translated, it gives CASSSGQGDNSPLHF. The chain uses TRBV9 and TRBJ1-6, with 8 bases that match TRBD1. V lost 4 bases to trimming and J lost 7 bases; unmatched junction nucleotides: 7. The CDR3 consists of 15 residues. CDR1 SGDLS and CDR2 YYNGEE come from the germline V gene.

This chain joins TRBV9 and TRBJ2-7; 12 bases agree with TRBD1. V gave up 4 bases and J gave up 5 bases; unmatched junction bases: 4. The CDR3 is made up of 14 amino acids. In germline, CDR1 is SGDLS, CDR2 YYNGEE. DNA for the CDR3: TGTGCCAGCAGCCCCGGGACAGGGGGCGACGAGCAGTACGTC. This gives the protein CASSPGTGGDEQYV.

This clone was recorded a few times. Other nucleotide sequences in the sample specify the same CDR3. The rearrangement links TRBV6-4 to TRBJ2-3; 11 nucleotides align to TRBD2. With 0 bases clipped from V and 6 bases from J, the junction kept 2 bases outside the gene matches. Per the germline V gene, CDR1 is MRHNA and CDR2 is SNTAGT. This CDR3 spans 15 amino acids. CDR3 DNA: TGTGCCAGCAGTGACTCGGCTAGCGGGGGGGATACGCAGTATTTT. It yields the protein CASSDSASGGDTQYF.

Comments on this clone: Compared with germline, one end of the junction differs, possibly owing to a read error. The rearrangement links TRBV30 to TRBJ2-4; TRBD2 might be the D (5 bases). Germline V gives CDR1 GTSNPN, CDR2 SVGIG (reference sequence). This CDR3 contains 12 residues. CDR3 bases: TGTGTCTGGGAGAGGGCCAAAAACATTCAGTACTTC. Amino acids: CVWERAKNIQYF.

The V and J genes are TRBV5-1 and TRBJ2-6, with TRBD2 identical over 8 bases. This CDR3 comprises 14 residues. V was pared by 4 bases and J by 19 bases, with 16 bases of the junction left unmatched. Germline V lookup: CDR1 SGHRS, CDR2 YFSETQ. Here the CDR3 DNA reads TGCGCCAGCAGCCCGGGGGGGCAGGTTTGGTTCGGAACTTTC. This gives the protein CASSPGGQVWFGTF. Full variable domain (rest looked up from reference TRBV5-1 and TRBJ2-6): KAGVTQTPRYLIKTRGQQVTLSCSPISGHRSVSWYQQTPGQGLQFLFEYFSETQRNKGNFPGRFSGRQFSNSRSEMNVSTLELGDSALYLCASSPGGQVWFGTFGAGSRLTVL.

The rearrangement uses TRBV28 and TRBJ1-5, with 9 bases matching TRBD1. The germline CDR1 and CDR2 sequences are MDHEN and SYDVKM. The CDR3 has 14 amino acids. V was clipped by 3 bases and J by 6 bases; unmatched bases: 3. CDR3 DNA sequence: TGTGCCAGCAGTTTGGGACAGGGCGGTCAGCCCCAGCATTTT. This sequence encodes CASSLGQGGQPQHF.

The chain employs TRBV2 and TRBJ2-7; perhaps TRBD1 as D (6 bases). Germline V gene data show CDR1 as SNHLY and CDR2 as FYNNEI. V lost 1 base, J lost 3 bases, and 16 bases lay in between. The CDR3 sequence is 16 residues long. In DNA form, the CDR3 reads TGTGCCAGCAGTGAAGGCGTTACAGGGAGCGGCTACGAGCAGTACTTC. Translated: CASSEGVTGSGYEQYF.

A few counts support this clone. The rearrangement joins TRBV5-4 to TRBJ1-1; tentative D call: TRBD1 (5 bases). The CDR3 runs to 15 residues. CDR1 and CDR2 from the germline V gene are SGHNT and YYREEE (reference sequence). V gave up 0 bases and J gave up 4 bases, with 13 bases separating them. CDR3 amino acids: CASSLEIDRATEAFF. The CDR3 nucleotides read TGTGCCAGCAGCTTGGAGATAGACAGAGCCACTGAAGCTTTCTTT.

The DNA of the CDR3 is TGTGCCAGCAGTGACTCGGACTTGACGAGCTCCTACGAGCAGTACGTC. It specifies CASSDSDLTSSYEQYV. The chain combines TRBV6-6 with TRBJ2-7, with D perhaps TRBD2 (5 bases). From germline, CDR1 is MNHNY and CDR2 SVGAGI (reference sequence). This CDR3 has 16 amino acids.

The sample holds one count of this clone. V and J are TRBV7-9 and TRBJ2-1, with D possibly TRBD2 on 6 matching bases. Germline V gene lookup returns CDR1 SEHNR and CDR2 FQNEAQ (reference sequence). The CDR3 totals 15 residues. V dropped 2 bases and J dropped 9 bases, with 17 bases sitting between them. The CDR3 loop reads CASSLTRLVGSEQFF. The DNA for the CDR3 is TGTGCCAGCAGCTTAACCCGACTAGTTGGGAGTGAGCAGTTCTTC.

This clone was seen a few times. V usage is TRBV19 and J usage is TRBJ2-1; 7 bases map to TRBD1. The CDR3 covers 12 residues. Germline lookup yields CDR1 LNHDA and CDR2 SQIVND (reference sequence). The junction had 8 bases not matched to a gene; V was cut back by 3 bases and J by 15 bases. The CDR3 spells CASSIAGTATFF. The CDR3, as DNA: TGTGCCAGTAGTATTGCCGGGACAGCTACGTTCTTC.